This section outlines one T cell receptor beta chain sequence together with its context. Mismatch with germline at one junction end may stem from a read error. This record comes from a study of cytomegalovirus exposure and HLA in healthy donors. It was with 60 Vbeta and 13 Jbeta primers that the PCR ran. Clones were sequenced by immunoSEQ multiplex PCR, and TCRdb holds only the in-frame ones, with some missing. The sample holds some 130,000 clones. Germline loops: CDR1 SSHAT, CDR2 FNYEAQ (reference sequence). This CDR3 is built from 15 residues. This receptor was obtained from a woman aged 40 to 50 in good health and CMV-seropositive. The sample comprised PBMCs. The chain has TRBV7-7 and TRBJ1-3; 8 bases line up with TRBD1. The chain's CDR3 is CASSSGTGSGNTIYF. The CDR3 DNA follows: TGTGCTAGCAGCTCCGGGACAGGCTCTGGAAACACCATATATTTT. Based on the CDR3 plus reference TRBV7-7 and TRBJ1-3, the full variable domain is GAGVSQSPRYKVTKRGQDVTLRCDPISSHATLYWYQQALGQGPEFLTYFNYEAQPDKSGLPSDRFSAERPEGSISTLTIQRTEQRDSAMYRCASSSGTGSGNTIYFGEGSWLTVV.